A single sample is the source of the 30 T cell receptor beta chains below, sequenced in a study of blood T cell repertoires in COVID-19 (dated by TCRdb to the early 2020s). Libraries were made using the immunoSEQ multiplex PCR assay. The table comes from immuneACCESS by way of TCRdb, which keeps in-frame sequences with V and J called. Part of the clones is missing from these tables; in studies checked, under half for an unresolved V gene and the rest for unknown reasons. The sample table shows over 45,000 clones, and 75% to 85% are seen once. The top ten hold 7% to 7.5% of the sample. The source material was peripheral blood. These receptors were obtained from a man in his forties with acute or convalescent COVID-19.

In DNA form, the CDR3 reads TGTGCCAGCTCACTGGGCCTAAATGAGCAGTTCTTC. Protein: CASSLGLNEQFF. V gene TRBV18 combines with J gene TRBJ2-1; D unclear. The CDR3 is 12 amino acids. The V gene lost 4 bases and the J gene lost 7 bases, with 8 bases spanning the gap. Germline values: CDR1 KGHSH, CDR2 LQKENI.

This chain connects TRBV24-1 to TRBJ1-1, with TRBD1 identical over 12 bases. The CDR3 runs 17 residues. CDR1 is KGHDR, CDR2 SFDVKD, per germline. Unmatched junction bases numbered 8, after V lost 6 bases and J lost 1 base. CDR3 residues: CATSQGGQGAKNTEAFF. Written as DNA, the CDR3 is TGTGCCACCAGTCAGGGGGGACAGGGGGCGAAGAACACTGAAGCTTTCTTT.

This clone was seen a handful of times. The J gene is TRBJ2-2, the V gene TRBV9; D is possibly TRBD1 (6 bases). CDR1 SGDLS and CDR2 YYNGEE come from the germline V gene. The V and J ends lost 7 bases and 0 bases respectively, with 10 bases between them. The CDR3 has 14 residues. The CDR3: CASSQGTNTGELFF. The CDR3 nucleotides are TGTGCCAGCTCCCAGGGGACGAACACCGGGGAGCTGTTTTTT. The whole variable domain, filled in from reference TRBV9 and TRBJ2-2, reads DSGVTQTPKHLITATGQRVTLRCSPRSGDLSVYWYQQSLDQGLQFLIQYYNGEERAKGNILERFSAQQFPDLHSELNLSSLELGDSALYFCASSQGTNTGELFFGEGSRLTVL.

CDR3 loop: CASRPRQGWTDTQYF. The CDR3, as DNA: TGTGCCAGCAGGCCTAGACAGGGTTGGACAGATACGCAGTATTTT. V is TRBV27 and J is TRBJ2-3; 7 nucleotides agree with TRBD1. The CDR3 runs 15 residues. J gave up 3 bases and V 6 bases, and 9 bases lay outside the gene matches. Germline V gives CDR1 MNHEY, CDR2 SMNVEV (reference sequence).

The CDR3 DNA is TGCGCCAGCAGCCGTGGGGCAGGGGATTATGGCTACACCTTC. Protein sequence: CASSRGAGDYGYTF. The chain is built from TRBV4-1 and TRBJ1-2; perhaps TRBD1 as D (6 bases). The CDR3 has 14 residues. Germline CDR1 is MGHRA and CDR2 is YSYEKL. V lost 4 bases to trimming and J lost 5 bases, with 14 bases between them.

This sequence joins TRBV5-1 and TRBJ2-1, with 9 nucleotides matching TRBD1. The V gene end was trimmed by 3 bases and the J gene end by 10 bases; junction bases not matched to a gene: 14. Germline lookup yields CDR1 SGHRS and CDR2 YFSETQ. The CDR3 covers 16 residues. CDR3 residues: CASSSRGTGGAGEQFF. The DNA for the CDR3 is TGCGCCAGCAGCTCCCGAGGTACAGGGGGCGCGGGAGAGCAGTTCTTC.

J is TRBJ2-1 and V is TRBV7-8, with D possibly TRBD1 on 5 matching bases. V was trimmed by 2 bases and J by 0 bases, leaving 11 bases between them. This CDR3 has 16 residues. Looked up from germline, CDR1 is SGHVS and CDR2 is FQNEAQ. CDR3 sequence reads: CASSLRGAFSYNEQFF. CDR3 DNA sequence: TGTGCCAGCAGCTTACGTGGGGCCTTCTCCTACAATGAGCAGTTCTTC.

The chain carries TRBV5-6 and TRBJ1-4; 7 bases are shared with TRBD1. Trimming removed 7 bases from V and 7 bases from J; junction bases left unmatched: 10. The length of the CDR3 is 14 residues. From germline, CDR1 is SGHDT and CDR2 YYEEEE. Here the CDR3 DNA reads TGTGCCAGCTCTTTCGGGACAGAGGGTGAAAAACTGTTTTTT. Its protein is CASSFGTEGEKLFF.

This chain connects TRBV5-1 to TRBJ1-2; no definite D call. Trimming took 0 bases from V and 8 from J, leaving 14 bases between them. The CDR3 is 14 residues long. The germline gives CDR1 SGHRS, CDR2 YFSETQ. In nucleotides, the CDR3 is TGCGCCAGCAGCTTGGACACCCAGGATTCAGGCTACACCTTC. Its translation: CASSLDTQDSGYTF.

This chain connects TRBV6-5 to TRBJ2-7, with TRBD1 matching over 10 bases. With 3 bases clipped from V and 2 bases from J, the junction kept 7 bases outside the gene matches. CDR1 is MNHEY, CDR2 SVGAGI, per germline. The length of the CDR3 is 16 residues. CDR3 region: CASSYNTGTGAYEQYF. The CDR3 bases are TGTGCCAGCAGTTATAACACCGGGACAGGGGCCTACGAGCAGTACTTC.

J is TRBJ1-6 and V is TRBV5-1; possibly TRBD1 for D (5 bases). Germline V gene lookup returns CDR1 SGHRS and CDR2 YFSETQ. V lost 6 bases and J 7 bases, leaving 14 bases between the germline ends. The CDR3 is made up of 14 amino acids. The CDR3: CASTAEGRNSPLHF. CDR3 sequence (DNA): TGCGCCAGCACAGCGGAGGGGCGGAATTCACCCCTCCACTTT.

The gene calls are TRBV10-3 and TRBJ2-1; 7 positions match TRBD2. Trimming at V came to 2 bases and at J to 8 bases, leaving 0 bases not matched to a gene. CDR1 is ENHRY, CDR2 SYGVKD, per germline. This CDR3 spans 12 amino acids. The CDR3 DNA sequence: TGTGCCATCAGTGAGGGGGGGGATGAGCAGTTCTTC. This translates into CAISEGGDEQFF.

The rearrangement links TRBV3-1 (or the pseudogene TRBV3-2) to TRBJ2-7; maybe TRBD2 (5 bases). CDR3 size: 16 residues. V was shortened by 0 bases and J by 1 base, with 13 bases between the two germline ends. The germline CDR1 and CDR2 sequences are LGHDT and YNNKEL (reference sequence). The CDR3 sequence is CASSQELKRQSYEQYF. As DNA, the CDR3 is TGTGCCAGCAGCCAAGAATTAAAGCGGCAATCCTACGAGCAGTACTTC.

The chain links TRBV11-1 to TRBJ1-1; D is uncertain. The CDR3 spans 13 residues. V was pared by 4 bases and J by 2 bases, with 8 bases between. Germline V gene sequence: CDR1 SGHAT, CDR2 FQDESV (reference sequence). The chain's CDR3 is CASSSHRNTEAFF. CDR3 in DNA: TGTGCCAGCAGCTCCCATAGAAACACTGAAGCTTTCTTT.

The CDR3 loop is CASSVLGGEQFF. The CDR3 bases are TGTGCCAGCAGCGTATTAGGAGGTGAGCAGTTCTTC. The chain carries TRBV9 and TRBJ2-1; tentatively, D is TRBD2 (5 bases). The germline gives CDR1 SGDLS, CDR2 YYNGEE. Deletions cut 1 base from V and 9 bases from J, with 8 bases between. The CDR3 extends over 12 amino acids.

In DNA form, the CDR3 reads TGTGCCACCAGCAGAGAGAGCGGAGGGACTAGCGTCACAGATACGCAGTATTTT. Translation: CATSRESGGTSVTDTQYF. The gene calls are TRBV15 and TRBJ2-3, with 10 nucleotides matching TRBD2. The J segment lost 2 bases and the V segment lost 0 bases, leaving 8 bases of the junction unmatched. The germline CDR1 and CDR2 sequences are LNHNV and YYDKDF (reference sequence). The CDR3 spans 18 residues.

This chain uses TRBV6-5 with TRBJ2-3; 9 nucleotides agree with TRBD2. J lost 1 base, V lost 5 bases, and 1 base had no gene match. The CDR3 consists of 14 residues. Germline loops: CDR1 MNHEY, CDR2 SVGAGI. Here the CDR3 reads CASSRTSGTDTQYF. The DNA for the CDR3 is TGTGCCAGCAGTAGGACTAGCGGCACAGATACGCAGTATTTT.

The chain carries TRBV24-1 and TRBJ2-4; possibly TRBD1 for D (6 bases). Germline lookup yields CDR1 KGHDR and CDR2 SFDVKD. This CDR3 is 17 amino acids long. V was clipped by 2 bases and J by 0 bases, with 13 bases between them. The CDR3 here is CATSDSQGGLAKNIQYF. CDR3 nucleotide sequence: TGTGCCACCAGTGATTCTCAAGGGGGATTAGCCAAAAACATTCAGTACTTC.

The CDR3 nucleotides are TGTGCCAGCAGCTTGTTGGAAAGTTCGGGCGAGCAGTACTTC. This codes for CASSLLESSGEQYF. The chain carries TRBV7-6 and TRBJ2-7; no firm D call. Germline CDR1 is SGHVS and CDR2 is FNYEAQ. The CDR3 loop spans 14 amino acids. V gave up 3 bases and J gave up 6 bases, with 15 bases separating them.

The chain combines TRBV7-9 with TRBJ1-2; D uncertain. Germline CDR1 reads SEHNR; CDR2 reads FQNEAQ (reference sequence). The CDR3 covers 14 residues. V was clipped by 2 bases and J by 0 bases, with 7 bases between them. For the CDR3, the DNA is TGTGCCAGCAGCTTACCCGGGACTAACTATGGCTACACCTTC. Its protein product is CASSLPGTNYGYTF. The full variable domain, rest sourced from reference TRBV7-9 and TRBJ1-2, is DTGVSQNPRHKITKRGQNVTFRCDPISEHNRLYWYRQTLGQGPEFLTYFQNEAQLEKSRLLSDRFSAERPKGSFSTLEIQRTEQGDSAMYLCASSLPGTNYGYTFGSGTRLTVV.

The chain carries TRBV5-3 and TRBJ2-7, with TRBD2 matching over 14 bases. Being an ORF, TRBV5-3 has a function that is uncertain. The CDR3 has 18 residues. Trimming removed 0 bases from V and 4 bases from J; junction bases left unmatched: 9. CDR3 sequence reads: CARSLVGLAGARGYEQYF. The CDR3 DNA reads TGTGCCAGAAGCTTGGTGGGACTAGCGGGGGCCAGAGGGTACGAGCAGTACTTC.

The genes are TRBV7-2 and TRBJ2-7, with D possibly being TRBD2 (5 bases). The V end was cut by 4 bases, the J end by 2 bases, with 9 bases between. CDR1 is SGHTA and CDR2 is FQGNSA in the germline V gene. The CDR3 length is 13 residues. The DNA for the CDR3 is TGTGCCAGCAGCTCCACTAGGGCCTACGAGCAGTACTTC. Protein sequence: CASSSTRAYEQYF.

J is TRBJ2-7 and V is TRBV19; TRBD1 might be the D (5 bases). The germline gives CDR1 LNHDA, CDR2 SQIVND (reference sequence). CDR3 length: 15 residues. Deletions cut 0 bases from V and 0 bases from J, with 9 bases between. DNA for the CDR3: TGTGCCAGTAGTATAGATCGTGACAGCTCCTACGAGCAGTACTTC. Protein: CASSIDRDSSYEQYF.

This clone showed up just once. The V gene is TRBV7-6, the J gene TRBJ1-1, with TRBD1 as a possible D gene (6 bases). Germline V gene data show CDR1 as SGHVS and CDR2 as FNYEAQ. V was pared by 1 base and J by 5 bases, with 11 bases between. The CDR3 extends over 14 amino acids. CDR3 amino acids: CASSLVQGGTEAFF. The CDR3, as DNA: TGTGCCAGCAGCTTAGTACAGGGCGGAACTGAAGCTTTCTTT.

V is TRBV5-1 and J is TRBJ2-2; 15 bases map to TRBD2. The CDR3 is 15 residues long. The ends lost 3 bases at V and 6 bases at J; junction bases unmatched: 0. Germline V gene lookup returns CDR1 SGHRS and CDR2 YFSETQ. The CDR3 region has the DNA TGCGCCAGCAGCTGGACTAGCGGGGGGGCCGGGGAGCTGTTTTTT. Residues: CASSWTSGGAGELFF.

The V gene is TRBV28, the J gene TRBJ2-1; unclear D gene. Germline CDR1 and CDR2: MDHEN and SYDVKM. The CDR3 has 14 residues. With 6 bases removed from V and 9 bases from J, the gap between germline ends came to 18 bases. The CDR3 nucleotides are TGTGCCAGCAGGACCGGCTCCCACTCGGGTGAGCAGTTCTTC. Amino acid sequence: CASRTGSHSGEQFF.

The gene calls are TRBV28 and TRBJ1-3, with a tentative D call TRBD1 (5 bases). This CDR3 is built from 15 residues. V gave up 6 bases and J gave up 0 bases, with 12 bases separating them. Germline-derived CDR1 and CDR2 are MDHEN and SYDVKM. For the CDR3, the DNA is TGTGCCAGCAGCCCCTCCGACAGCTCTGGAAACACCATATATTTT. This gives the protein CASSPSDSSGNTIYF. Full variable domain (remainder filled in from reference TRBV28 and TRBJ1-3): DVKVTQSSRYLVKRTGEKVFLECVQDMDHENMFWYRQDPGLGLRLIYFSYDVKMKEKGDIPEGYSVSREKKERFSLILESASTNQTSMYLCASSPSDSSGNTIYFGEGSWLTVV.

V and J are TRBV27 and TRBJ1-4; 11 nucleotides line up with TRBD1. This CDR3 comprises 15 residues. The J segment lost 6 bases and the V segment lost 6 bases, leaving 6 bases of the junction unmatched. Germline V gene data show CDR1 as MNHEY and CDR2 as SMNVEV (reference sequence). CDR3 residues: CASRDRGQVDEKLFF. CDR3 DNA sequence: TGTGCCAGCAGGGACAGGGGGCAGGTGGATGAAAAACTGTTTTTT.

DNA for the CDR3: TGTGCCAGCAGTCCTACTAGCGGGGCACTTAGGACAGAGACCCAGTACTTC. Amino acid sequence: CASSPTSGALRTETQYF. V gene TRBV6-6 combines with J gene TRBJ2-5; 10 nucleotides line up with TRBD2. The junction had 13 bases not matched to a gene; V was cut back by 5 bases and J by 4 bases. This CDR3 has 17 residues. Germline V CDR1 and CDR2: MNHNY, SVGAGI (reference sequence).

The chain combines TRBV3-1 (or the pseudogene TRBV3-2) with TRBJ2-7, with D unclear. The germline V gene has CDR1 LGHDT and CDR2 YNNKEL (reference sequence). Trimming removed 3 bases from V and 0 bases from J, with 9 bases in between. The CDR3 runs 14 residues. CDR3 in DNA: TGTGCCAGCAGCCACCTACAGAGCTCCTACGAGCAGTACTTC. Protein: CASSHLQSSYEQYF.